A selection of T cell receptor delta chains follows, all from one sample in a study of Vδ1+ human thymocytes. TCRdb fed the multiplex PCR reads into CATT to redo clone calling. The table shows over 45,000 delta-chain clones, with about 15% occurring only once. The sample comprised Vdelta1+ gamma-delta thymocytes from the thymus. The receptors shown here come from a boy under three years old who had congenital heart surgery. Each CDR3 is given with its conserved first and last residue. Each record gives: J gene, V gene, CDR3 protein.

J gene: TRDJ1
V gene: TRDV1
CDR3 protein: CALGAQVGVFSDTDKLIF

J gene: TRDJ1
V gene: TRDV1
CDR3 protein: CALGERYLLHTGPRKYTDKLIF

J gene: TRDJ1
V gene: TRDV1
CDR3 protein: CALGPDGGIGTDKLIF

J gene: TRDJ1
V gene: TRDV2
CDR3 protein: CACDVGDINKLFTDKLIF

J gene: TRDJ1
V gene: TRDV1
CDR3 protein: CALGEPALPTWGHTGTDKLIF

J gene: TRDJ1
V gene: TRDV1
CDR3 protein: CALGDLSWYWGIRGTDKLIF

J gene: TRDJ1
V gene: TRDV1
CDR3 protein: CALGEESFPSAYWGLDKLIF

J gene: TRDJ1
V gene: TRDV1
CDR3 protein: CALGTRKRPSPLYHTDKLIF

J gene: TRDJ1
V gene: TRDV1
CDR3 protein: CALGAPQVLGQPDKLIF

J gene: TRDJ1
V gene: TRDV2
CDR3 protein: CACDIYVLGTNKLIF

J gene: TRDJ1
V gene: TRDV1
CDR3 protein: CALWSLLSPAYGYWGTSSLTDKLIF

J gene: TRDJ1
V gene: TRDV1
CDR3 protein: CALGERGGLPILWGIRESDKLIF

J gene: TRDJ1
V gene: TRDV1
CDR3 protein: CALGVAVLPPSDWGILYKLIF

J gene: TRDJ1
V gene: TRDV1
CDR3 protein: CALGEGYSVNSGDPTDKLIF

J gene: TRDJ1
V gene: TRDV1
CDR3 protein: CALGELGGRPAYGYLYTDKLIF

J gene: TRDJ1
V gene: TRDV1
CDR3 protein: CALGEADKLIF

J gene: TRDJ1
V gene: TRDV1
CDR3 protein: CALGELVVPCLIRGKTDKLIF

J gene: TRDJ1
V gene: TRDV1
CDR3 protein: CALGELRLPPPVLGTYTDKLIF

J gene: TRDJ2
V gene: TRDV1
CDR3 protein: CALGELSNLEGLTAQLFF